The T cell receptor beta chain described here comes from a study of T-cell reconstitution after alpha-beta-depleted transplantation in children. This clonotype appeared many times. During its preparation, the TCRbeta library received unique molecular identifiers. TCRdb passed the PCR reads through MiXCR, listing each CDR3 protein once. The sample consists of just over 350,000 distinct CDR3 sequences, approximately 12% of them appearing once. The germline V gene encodes CDR1 SQVTM and CDR2 ANQGSEA. V dropped 5 bases and J dropped 5 bases, with 9 bases sitting between them. CDR3 length: 11 residues. The sequencing used PBMCs, collected from the stem cell graft. The receptor was isolated from a human donor who donated a stem cell graft to a child with Fanconi anemia. The chain carries TRBV29-1 and TRBJ1-1, with D maybe TRBD1 (5 bases). The CDR3 spells CSVRGGTEAFF. The CDR3 coding sequence is TGCAGCGTTAGGGGCGGGACTGAAGCTTTCTTT.